The clone carrying this TCR beta chain was observed many times. This entry comes from a study of CD8+CD57+ T cells in acquired aplastic anemia. The template used for profiling TCR beta VDJ and CDR3 was genomic DNA. TCRdb ran MiXCR on the reads and lists one entry per CDR3 protein. The sample holds about 150,000 distinct CDR3 sequences; just over 50% are singletons and the top ten take around 12%. Germline assignment: CDR1 MRHNA and CDR2 SNTAGT. Trimming cost V 3 bases and J 4 bases, with 14 bases left between them. CDR3 length: 15 amino acids. The sequenced patients had an expansion of CD8+CD57+ cells seen by flow cytometry.

What was sequenced was sorted CD4+, CD8+, or CD8+CD57+ T cells (not recorded which) from PBMCs. The sequence was collected from a human donor with aplastic anemia. The chain employs TRBV6-4 and TRBJ2-3, with D perhaps matching TRBD2 (6 bases). DNA for the CDR3: TGTGCCAGCAGTGAATCGGGAGAAGGGGCAGATACGCAGTATTTT. As protein: CASSESGEGADTQYF.